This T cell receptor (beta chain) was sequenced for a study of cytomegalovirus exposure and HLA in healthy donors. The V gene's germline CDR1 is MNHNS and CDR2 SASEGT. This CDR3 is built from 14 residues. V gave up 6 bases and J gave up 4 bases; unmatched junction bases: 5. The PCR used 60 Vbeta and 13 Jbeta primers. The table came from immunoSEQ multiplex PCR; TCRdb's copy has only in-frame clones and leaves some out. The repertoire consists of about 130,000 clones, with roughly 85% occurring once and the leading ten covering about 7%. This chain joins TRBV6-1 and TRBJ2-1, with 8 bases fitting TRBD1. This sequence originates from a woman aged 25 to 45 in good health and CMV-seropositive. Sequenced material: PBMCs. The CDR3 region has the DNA TGTGCCAGCAGGACGGACAGGGAATACAATGAGCAGTTCTTC. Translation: CASRTDREYNEQFF.